The 20 T cell receptor gamma chains listed next were all sequenced from one sample in a study of Vδ1+ human thymocytes. Sequences come from RNA converted to cDNA by reverse transcription. The CDR3 regions were amplified by multiplex PCR from V-gene primers to a constant-region primer. TCRdb redid the clone calls on the multiplex PCR reads with CATT. The sample consists of more than 8,000 gamma-chain clones, 56% of them appearing once. These receptors are not linked to any known antigen. Points from the study as a whole: In the thymus, TRG and TRD repertoires looked highly polyclonal with Gaussian CDR3 lengths.

Sequenced sample: Vdelta1+ gamma-delta thymocytes from the thymus. Sample subset: FACS-sorted CD3+ TCRalphabeta- TCRVdelta1+ TCRVdelta2- thymocytes. The receptor set was obtained from a girl under two years old who had congenital heart surgery.

V and J are TRGV9 and TRGJP. In the absence of a J gene in TCRdb, the DNA was matched to germline to assign it here. The junction had 3 bases not matched to a gene; V was cut back by 4 bases and J by 9 bases. The CDR3 is made up of 14 amino acids. The V gene's germline CDR1 is GITISATS and CDR2 ISYDGTV (reference sequence). The CDR3 region is CALWDGLGKKIKVF. The CDR3 coding sequence is TGTGCCTTGTGGGATGGGTTGGGCAAAAAAATCAAGGTATTT.

V usage is TRGV3 and J usage is TRGJ1 or TRGJ2. As TCRdb names no J gene, one was assigned here on the basis of a DNA match to germline. The CDR3 spans 13 residues. The junction had 12 bases not matched to a gene; V was cut back by 3 bases and J by 10 bases. CDR1 is VTNTFY, CDR2 YDVSTARD, per germline (reference sequence). The CDR3, as DNA: TGTGCCACCTGGGACTCCCGAGGGGTAAAGAAACTCTTT. Translated: CATWDSRGVKKLF.

Points on this clone: Mismatch with germline at one junction end may stem from a read error. This chain uses TRGV8 with TRGJ1 or TRGJ2. The J gene, missing from TCRdb, was assigned here through DNA to germline matching. The CDR3 is made up of 13 amino acids. Germline values: CDR1 VENAVY, CDR2 YDSYNSRV. CDR3 residues: CATWAKRGNKKLF. CDR3 coding DNA: TGCGCCACCTGGGCTAAGAGGGGGAATAAGAAACTCTTT.

The chain carries TRGV8 and TRGJ1 or TRGJ2. No J gene is reported in TCRdb; it was inferred here by comparing the DNA with germline. The CDR3 length is 11 residues. Trimming removed 5 bases from V and 8 bases from J; junction bases left unmatched: 6. Germline V gene lookup returns CDR1 VENAVY and CDR2 YDSYNSRV. The CDR3 nucleotides are TGTGCCACCTGGGTTGGGAATAAGAAACTCTTT. This codes for CATWVGNKKLF.

V usage is TRGV2 and J usage is TRGJ1 or TRGJ2. TCRdb leaves out the J gene; it was filled in here by matching the DNA to germline. Germline V lookup: CDR1 EGSNGY, CDR2 YDSYNSKV. The CDR3 consists of 14 residues. V trimming: 0 bases; J trimming: 5 bases; junction bases outside the gene matches: 7. CDR3 DNA sequence: TGTGCCACCTGGGACGGGCCTCTTCATTATAAGAAACTCTTT. The encoded protein is CATWDGPLHYKKLF.

This clone was detected once. This may come from a read error, since a much larger clone is one base off. V and J are TRGV9 and TRGJ1 or TRGJ2. The J gene was not available in TCRdb and was assigned here by matching the DNA to germline segments. Unmatched junction bases numbered 4, after V lost 0 bases and J lost 11 bases. This CDR3 is built from 11 residues. Germline CDR1 GITISATS, CDR2 ISYDGTV (reference sequence). The DNA of the CDR3 is TGTGCCTTGTGGGAGGTGAATCAGAAACTCTTT. Translating gives CALWEVNQKLF.

In the case of this clone: Its ends do not fully match the called genes, so a read error is possible. J is TRGJ1 or TRGJ2 and V is TRGV5. The J gene, left out of TCRdb, was set here by checking the DNA against germline. This CDR3 is built from 14 residues. The germline gives CDR1 VINAFY, CDR2 YDVSNSKD. The CDR3 nucleotides are TGTGCCACCTGGGACAGGCGTGGTTATTATAGGAAACTCTTT. It encodes CATWDRRGYYRKLF.

V and J are TRGV2 and TRGJ1 or TRGJ2. CDR1 is EGSNGY, CDR2 YDSYNSKV, per germline. V lost 5 bases to trimming and J lost 2 bases; unmatched junction nucleotides: 6. CDR3 length equals 13 residues. CDR3 in DNA: TGTGCCACCTGGGGCGCTTATTATTATAAGAAACTCTTT. Translated, it gives CATWGAYYYKKLF.

The chain has TRGV9 and TRGJP2. The CDR3 length is 11 residues. Germline values: CDR1 GITISATS, CDR2 ISYDGTV (reference sequence). Losses at the gene ends were 3 bases for V and 10 bases for J; bases not matched to a gene: 2. Here the CDR3 reads CALWERWIKTF. The DNA of the CDR3 is TGTGCCTTGTGGGAGCGTTGGATCAAGACGTTT.

On this clone: Other DNA sequences in the sample encode the same CDR3. The rearrangement joins TRGV3 to TRGJ1 or TRGJ2. The J gene is not listed in TCRdb, so it was assigned here from a DNA match to germline. J gave up 3 bases and V 0 bases, and 5 bases lay outside the gene matches. Germline V gives CDR1 VTNTFY, CDR2 YDVSTARD (reference sequence). This CDR3 has 14 residues. The CDR3 DNA reads TGTGCCACCTGGGACAGGCGGGCTTATTATAAGAAACTCTTT. Residues: CATWDRRAYYKKLF.

The chain joins TRGV4 to TRGJ1 or TRGJ2. The J gene was missing in TCRdb and was found by matching the end of the DNA to germline. Per germline, CDR1 EGSTGY and CDR2 YDSYTSSV. The CDR3 has 15 amino acids. J lost 3 bases, V lost 2 bases, and 10 bases had no gene match. CDR3 sequence reads: CATWDEGASYYKKLF. The CDR3 DNA sequence: TGTGCCACCTGGGATGAGGGGGCTTCTTATTATAAGAAACTCTTT.

This chain joins TRGV9 and TRGJ1 or TRGJ2. TCRdb is silent on the J gene; assignment here came from matching the DNA to germline. The V gene's germline CDR1 is GITISATS and CDR2 ISYDGTV (reference sequence). This CDR3 has 13 residues. V shed 0 bases, J shed 6 bases, and the junction held 5 bases outside the gene matches. CDR3 sequence reads: CALWEVSGYKKLF. CDR3 coding DNA: TGTGCCTTGTGGGAGGTGAGCGGTTATAAGAAACTCTTT.

As regards this clone: The same CDR3 also results from other DNA sequences found in this sample. V usage is TRGV2 and J usage is TRGJ1 or TRGJ2. This CDR3 has 14 residues. The germline gives CDR1 EGSNGY, CDR2 YDSYNSKV. V lost 1 base, J lost 0 bases, and 3 bases stayed unmatched. CDR3 in amino acids: CATWDGTNYYKKLF. DNA for the CDR3: TGTGCCACCTGGGACGGAACGAATTATTATAAGAAACTCTTT.

The chain couples TRGV9 to TRGJ1 or TRGJ2. As TCRdb names no J gene, one was assigned here on the basis of a DNA match to germline. J was trimmed by 11 bases and V by 0 bases; bases with no gene match: 7. The CDR3 loop spans 12 amino acids. Looked up from germline, CDR1 is GITISATS and CDR2 is ISYDGTV (reference sequence). The CDR3 spells CALWEVHREKLF. The CDR3 region has the DNA TGTGCCTTGTGGGAGGTGCATAGGGAGAAACTCTTT.

On this clone: The sample contains more than one DNA sequence encoding this CDR3. This rearrangement joins TRGV9 to TRGJ1 or TRGJ2. TCRdb leaves out the J gene; it was filled in here by matching the DNA to germline. Per the germline V gene, CDR1 is GITISATS and CDR2 is ISYDGTV (reference sequence). Losses at the gene ends were 0 bases for V and 7 bases for J; bases not matched to a gene: 6. The CDR3 is 13 amino acids. CDR3 sequence: CALWEVLWYKKLF. The CDR3 DNA sequence: TGTGCCTTGTGGGAGGTGTTGTGGTATAAGAAACTCTTT.

This clone has a handful of counts. The same CDR3 arises from other DNA sequences in this sample as well. The chain recombines TRGV9 with TRGJ1 or TRGJ2. Since TCRdb gives no J gene, matching the DNA to germline was used here to assign it. The V gene's germline CDR1 is GITISATS and CDR2 ISYDGTV (reference sequence). V trimming: 0 bases; J trimming: 5 bases; junction bases outside the gene matches: 4. The CDR3 is 13 residues long. The CDR3 coding sequence is TGTGCCTTGTGGGAGGTGCGAAATTATAAGAAACTCTTT. The encoded protein is CALWEVRNYKKLF.

The V and J genes are TRGV8 and TRGJ1 or TRGJ2. The CDR3 has 13 residues. CDR1 and CDR2 from the germline V gene are VENAVY and YDSYNSRV. The junction had 14 bases not matched to a gene; V was cut back by 3 bases and J by 12 bases. CDR3 loop: CATWDEKFRMKLF. The CDR3 DNA follows: TGTGCCACCTGGGATGAAAAGTTTAGGATGAAACTCTTT.

This clone was observed a few times. V gene TRGV4 combines with J gene TRGJ1 or TRGJ2. The J gene is absent in TCRdb and was assigned here via DNA matching to germline. CDR3 length equals 11 residues. V was pared by 1 base and J by 8 bases, with 2 bases of the junction left unmatched. CDR1 and CDR2 (germline): EGSTGY, YDSYTSSV. For the CDR3, the DNA is TGTGCCACCTGGGATGGCAATAAGAAACTCTTT. Translated: CATWDGNKKLF.

The chain recombines TRGV9 with TRGJ1 or TRGJ2. The J gene, not given by TCRdb, was assigned here from a germline match of the nucleotide sequence. The CDR3 runs to 12 residues. Germline CDR1 reads GITISATS; CDR2 reads ISYDGTV (reference sequence). The J segment lost 5 bases and the V segment lost 10 bases, leaving 11 bases of the junction unmatched. CDR3: CAFGPRDYKKLF. The CDR3 bases are TGTGCCTTTGGCCCGCGGGATTATAAGAAACTCTTT.

Note on this clone: This sample also contains other DNA sequences that code for the same CDR3. The rearrangement joins TRGV4 to TRGJ1 or TRGJ2. TCRdb records no J gene; here it was assigned by comparing the DNA to germline. Germline CDR1 EGSTGY, CDR2 YDSYTSSV. CDR3 length equals 13 residues. V lost 3 bases and J lost 2; bases outside the gene matches: 4. CDR3 coding DNA: TGTGCCACCTGGGATAGTCATTATTATAAGAAACTCTTT. Residues: CATWDSHYYKKLF.